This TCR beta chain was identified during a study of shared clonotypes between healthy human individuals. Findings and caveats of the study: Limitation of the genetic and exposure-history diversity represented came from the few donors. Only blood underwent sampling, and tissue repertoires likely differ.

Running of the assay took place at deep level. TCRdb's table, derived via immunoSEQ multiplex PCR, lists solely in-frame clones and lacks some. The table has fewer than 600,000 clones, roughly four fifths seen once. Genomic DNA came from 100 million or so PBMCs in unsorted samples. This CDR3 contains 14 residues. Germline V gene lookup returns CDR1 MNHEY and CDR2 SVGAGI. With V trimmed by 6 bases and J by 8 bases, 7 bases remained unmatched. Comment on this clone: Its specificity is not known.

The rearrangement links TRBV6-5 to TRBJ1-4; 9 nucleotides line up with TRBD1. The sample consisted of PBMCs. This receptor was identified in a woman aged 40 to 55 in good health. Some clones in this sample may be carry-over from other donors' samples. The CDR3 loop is CASRPGTGSEKLFF. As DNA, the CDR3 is TGTGCCAGCAGGCCCGGGACAGGGTCAGAAAAACTGTTTTTT.